This is a list of T cell receptor beta chains from one sample in a study of glioma-infiltrating T cells after dendritic cell vaccination. Here immunoSEQ multiplex PCR was the method, and the copy in TCRdb shows in-frame clones only, minus some. The sample has roughly 88,000 clones, approximately 80% seen once. Sample: blood, taken after dendritic cell vaccination. These TCRs come from a human donor with glioblastoma. Each CDR3 is given with its conserved first and last residue. The order of the fields is V gene, J gene, clone size, D gene, CDR3 DNA, CDR3 protein. D genes are given only for firm matches. A row's size may be missing; if present it is once, few, many or a size class.

V: TRBV9; J: TRBJ2-5; size: .; D: .; DNA: TGTGCCAGCAGTGGAGGGTTCCAAGAGACCCAGTACTTC; CDR3: CASSGGFQETQYF
V: TRBV5-1; J: TRBJ2-3; size: .; D: TRBD2; DNA: TGCGCCAGCAGAGCGGGGGAAGAAGATACGCAGTATTTT; CDR3: CASRAGEEDTQYF
V: TRBV18; J: TRBJ1-5; size: .; D: .; DNA: TGTGCCAGCTCACCAACAGCGGATCAGCCCCAGCATTTT; CDR3: CASSPTADQPQHF
V: TRBV6-1; J: TRBJ1-5; size: .; D: TRBD1; DNA: TGTGCCAGCAGTGACAGGACAGGGCCCGATCAGCCCCAGCATTTT; CDR3: CASSDRTGPDQPQHF
V: TRBV5-4; J: TRBJ2-1; size: .; D: TRBD2; DNA: TGTGCCAGCGGGACTCGGTCGGGGGGATCCAATGAGCAGTTCTTC; CDR3: CASGTRSGGSNEQFF
V: TRBV5-1; J: TRBJ2-6; size: .; D: TRBD1; DNA: TGCGCCAGCAGGCAGGGGGCGCTTGCTGGGGCCAACGTCCTGACTTTC; CDR3: CASRQGALAGANVLTF
V: TRBV6-6; J: TRBJ2-5; size: .; D: .; DNA: TGTGCCAGCAGTCCCCGTGCGGAGCAGGGAGAGACCCAGTACTTC; CDR3: CASSPRAEQGETQYF
V: TRBV4-1; J: TRBJ2-5; size: few; D: TRBD2; DNA: TGCGCCAGCAGCTCACGCCCCCCGGGAGGATTCCAAGAGACCCAGTACTTC; CDR3: CASSSRPPGGFQETQYF
V: TRBV18; J: TRBJ1-1; size: .; D: .; DNA: TGTGCCAGCTCACCAGCACATATGAACACTGAAGCTTTCTTT; CDR3: CASSPAHMNTEAFF
V: TRBV5-1; J: TRBJ2-5; size: .; D: TRBD2; DNA: TGCGCCAGCAGCCCCTCGACTAGCGGGTTGGGTCAAGAGACCCAGTACTTC; CDR3: CASSPSTSGLGQETQYF
V: TRBV7-6; J: TRBJ2-5; size: few; D: .; DNA: TGTGCCAGCAGCGCAGCCGGGGAGACCCAGTACTTC; CDR3: CASSAAGETQYF
V: TRBV27; J: TRBJ1-2; size: once; D: TRBD1; DNA: TGTGCCAGCAGTCCGACAGGGAATGGCTACACCTTC; CDR3: CASSPTGNGYTF
V: TRBV5-1; J: TRBJ2-7; size: .; D: TRBD2; DNA: TGCGCCAGCAGTGACGGGGGGGACTACGAGCAGTACTTC; CDR3: CASSDGGDYEQYF
V: TRBV9; J: TRBJ2-3; size: .; D: .; DNA: TGTGCCAGCGGATGGACTTGGGCTAGCACAGATACGCAGTATTTT; CDR3: CASGWTWASTDTQYF
V: TRBV7-8; J: TRBJ1-2; size: .; D: TRBD1; DNA: TGTGCCAGCAGCTTGGACAGGGGAAACTATGGCTACACCTTC; CDR3: CASSLDRGNYGYTF
V: TRBV19; J: TRBJ1-5; size: .; D: .; DNA: TGTGCCAGTACGAGCGGCAGGGGATTTGGTCAGCCCCAGCATTTT; CDR3: CASTSGRGFGQPQHF
V: TRBV6-5; J: TRBJ2-1; size: few; D: TRBD2; DNA: TGTGCCAGCAGTTACTTATACGGGACTAGCGGGCGAGAGCAGTTCTTC; CDR3: CASSYLYGTSGREQFF
V: TRBV18; J: TRBJ1-5; size: few; D: TRBD1; DNA: TGTGCCAGCTCACCTGGGACAGGCCCAAATCAGCCCCAGCATTTT; CDR3: CASSPGTGPNQPQHF
V: TRBV12-5; J: TRBJ1-1; size: .; D: .; DNA: TGTGCTAGTGGTTCAGGACAGCTTGGACATATCGAAGCTTTCTTT; CDR3: CASGSGQLGHIEAFF
V: TRBV2; J: TRBJ1-1; size: .; D: .; DNA: TGTGCCAGCTCGGTCGGTGAAGCTTTCTTT; CDR3: CASSVGEAFF
V: TRBV6-5; J: TRBJ1-2; size: .; D: TRBD1; DNA: TGTGCCAGCAGGAACGACAGGGAGGACTATGGCTACACCTTC; CDR3: CASRNDREDYGYTF
V: TRBV2; J: TRBJ2-1; size: .; D: TRBD1; DNA: TGTGCCAGCAGCCCTCGGACAGGGGGCAATGAGCAGTTCTTC; CDR3: CASSPRTGGNEQFF
V: TRBV5-6; J: TRBJ1-1; size: .; D: .; DNA: TGTGCCAGCAGCCGGGGGTTTGAGGCTGAAGCTTTCTTT; CDR3: CASSRGFEAEAFF
V: TRBV11-2; J: TRBJ2-5; size: .; D: TRBD2; DNA: TGTGCCAGCAGACCTATAGCGGGGGGTCAAGAGACCCAGTACTTC; CDR3: CASRPIAGGQETQYF
V: TRBV9; J: TRBJ2-6; size: .; D: .; DNA: TGTGCCAGCACCGACCAGGTCGGGGCCAACGTCCTGACTTTC; CDR3: CASTDQVGANVLTF
V: TRBV6-5; J: TRBJ1-4; size: .; D: .; DNA: TGTGCCAGCAGTTACTCAGAGGCCAATGAAAAACTGTTTTTT; CDR3: CASSYSEANEKLFF
V: TRBV10-3; J: TRBJ2-5; size: .; D: .; DNA: TGTGCCATCAGTGATCTGCAGAGGGTAGGCCAAGAGACCCAGTACTTC; CDR3: CAISDLQRVGQETQYF
V: TRBV6-1; J: TRBJ2-1; size: .; D: TRBD2; DNA: TGTGCCAGCACTCCCAGCATAGCGGGGGGGCTCGGGCAGTTCTTC; CDR3: CASTPSIAGGLGQFF
V: TRBV27; J: TRBJ2-1; size: .; D: TRBD2; DNA: TGTGCCAGCAGCCCAACCCGTAAAAGCGGGAGGGTTAGTTTGGATGAGCAGTTCTTC; CDR3: CASSPTRKSGRVSLDEQFF
V: TRBV5-6; J: TRBJ2-7; size: .; D: .; DNA: TGTGCCAGCAGCTCCAGAAAGCGGAGCTCCTACGAGCAGTACTTC; CDR3: CASSSRKRSSYEQYF
V: TRBV7-2; J: TRBJ2-3; size: .; D: .; DNA: TGTGCCAGCAGCTTAGGGCCGACAGATACGCAGTATTTT; CDR3: CASSLGPTDTQYF
V: TRBV7-9; J: TRBJ2-3; size: .; D: TRBD2; DNA: TGTGCCAGCAGCGGCCCTTGGCGGGGGGCGTCGAAGAGCACAGATACGCAGTATTTT; CDR3: CASSGPWRGASKSTDTQYF
V: TRBV7-9; J: TRBJ1-2; size: .; D: .; DNA: TGTGCCAGCACTCCCGGGAGCGCCGTTAACTATGGCTACACCTTC; CDR3: CASTPGSAVNYGYTF
V: TRBV6-1; J: TRBJ1-5; size: .; D: .; DNA: TGTGCCAGCAGACTCGACACAAACGGCAATCAGCCCCAGCATTTT; CDR3: CASRLDTNGNQPQHF
V: TRBV5-1; J: TRBJ1-6; size: .; D: .; DNA: TGCGCCAGCAGCTTTTTTTTACAGAATTCACCCCTCCACTTT; CDR3: CASSFFLQNSPLHF
V: TRBV5-1; J: TRBJ1-3; size: .; D: .; DNA: TGCGCCAGCAGACATTCCCGGGACACCGGCTCTGGAAACACCATATATTTT; CDR3: CASRHSRDTGSGNTIYF
V: TRBV5-1; J: TRBJ2-5; size: .; D: TRBD1; DNA: TGCGCCAGCAGCCCCGGGGACAGGGATCAAGAGACCCAGTACTTC; CDR3: CASSPGDRDQETQYF